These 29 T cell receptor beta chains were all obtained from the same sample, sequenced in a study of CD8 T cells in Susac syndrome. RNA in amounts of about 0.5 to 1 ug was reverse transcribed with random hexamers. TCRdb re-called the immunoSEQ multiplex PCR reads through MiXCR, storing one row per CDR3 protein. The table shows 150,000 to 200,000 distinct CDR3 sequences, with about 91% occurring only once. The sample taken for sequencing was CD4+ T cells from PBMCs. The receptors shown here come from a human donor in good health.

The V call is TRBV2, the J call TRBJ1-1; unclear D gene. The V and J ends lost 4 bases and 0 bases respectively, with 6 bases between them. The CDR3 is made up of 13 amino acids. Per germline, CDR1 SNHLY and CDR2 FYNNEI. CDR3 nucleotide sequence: TGTGCCAGCAGTGGGCAGTTGAACACTGAAGCTTTCTTT. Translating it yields CASSGQLNTEAFF.

CDR3 nucleotide sequence: TGCGCCAGCAGCATGACAGGGGCAGAGACCCAGTACTTC. It codes for CASSMTGAETQYF. The gene calls are TRBV5-1 and TRBJ2-5; TRBD1 matches 8 bases. V shed 4 bases, J shed 4 bases, and the junction held 3 bases outside the gene matches. The CDR3 contains 13 residues. From germline, CDR1 is SGHRS and CDR2 YFSETQ.

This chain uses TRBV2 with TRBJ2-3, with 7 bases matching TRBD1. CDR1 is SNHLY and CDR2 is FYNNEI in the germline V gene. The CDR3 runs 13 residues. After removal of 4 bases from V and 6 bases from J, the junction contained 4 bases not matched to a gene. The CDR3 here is CASSVDRADTQYF. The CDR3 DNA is TGTGCCAGCAGTGTTGACAGGGCTGATACGCAGTATTTT.

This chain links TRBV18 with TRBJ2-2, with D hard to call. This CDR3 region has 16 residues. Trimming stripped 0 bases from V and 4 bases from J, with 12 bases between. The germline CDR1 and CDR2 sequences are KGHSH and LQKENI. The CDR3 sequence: CASSPPAASATGELFF. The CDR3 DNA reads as TGTGCCAGCTCACCACCGGCAGCATCCGCCACCGGGGAGCTGTTTTTT.

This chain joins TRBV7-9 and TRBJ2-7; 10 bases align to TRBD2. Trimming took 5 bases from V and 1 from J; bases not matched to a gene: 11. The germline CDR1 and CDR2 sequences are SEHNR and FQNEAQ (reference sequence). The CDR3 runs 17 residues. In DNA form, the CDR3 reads TGTGCCAGCAGCGCTAGGGGTTGGACTAGCGGTTCCTACGAGCAGTACTTC. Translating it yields CASSARGWTSGSYEQYF.

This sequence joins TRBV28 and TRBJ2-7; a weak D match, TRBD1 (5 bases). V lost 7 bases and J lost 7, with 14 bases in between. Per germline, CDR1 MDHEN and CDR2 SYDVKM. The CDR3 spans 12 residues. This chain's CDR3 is CASTPRPGEQYF. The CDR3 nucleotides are TGTGCCAGCACCCCTCGACCAGGGGAGCAGTACTTC.

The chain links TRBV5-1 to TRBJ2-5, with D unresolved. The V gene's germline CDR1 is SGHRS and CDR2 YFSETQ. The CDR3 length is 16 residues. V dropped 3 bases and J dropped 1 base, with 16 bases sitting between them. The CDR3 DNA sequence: TGCGCCAGCAGCTCGACCCTCCTGGGCCCCCAAGAGACCCAGTACTTC. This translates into CASSSTLLGPQETQYF.

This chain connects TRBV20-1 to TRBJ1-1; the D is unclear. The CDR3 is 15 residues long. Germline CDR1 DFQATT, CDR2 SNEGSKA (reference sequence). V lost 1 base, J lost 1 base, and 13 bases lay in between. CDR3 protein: CSARVSRPENTEAFF. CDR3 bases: TGCAGTGCTAGAGTCTCCAGGCCCGAGAACACTGAAGCTTTCTTT.

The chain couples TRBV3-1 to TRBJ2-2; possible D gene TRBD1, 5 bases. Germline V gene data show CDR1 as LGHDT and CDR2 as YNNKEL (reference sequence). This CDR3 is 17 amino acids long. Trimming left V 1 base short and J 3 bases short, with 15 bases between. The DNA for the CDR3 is TGTGCCAGCAGCCAAGGGGGCGCCCATCCGGACACCGGGGAGCTGTTTTTT. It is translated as CASSQGGAHPDTGELFF.

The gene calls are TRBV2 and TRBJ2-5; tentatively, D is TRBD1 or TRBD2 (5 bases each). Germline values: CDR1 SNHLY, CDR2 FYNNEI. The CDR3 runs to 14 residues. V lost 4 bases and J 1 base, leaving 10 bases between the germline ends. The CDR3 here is CASSGGLLQETQYF. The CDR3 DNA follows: TGTGCCAGCAGTGGGGGGTTGCTCCAAGAGACCCAGTACTTC.

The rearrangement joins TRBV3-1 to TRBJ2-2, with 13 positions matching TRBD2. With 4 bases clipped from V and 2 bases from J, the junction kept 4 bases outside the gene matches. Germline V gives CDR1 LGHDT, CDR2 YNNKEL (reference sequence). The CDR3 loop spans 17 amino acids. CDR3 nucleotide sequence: TGTGCCAGCAGCCCGGGACTAGCGGGACGAAACACCGGGGAGCTGTTTTTT. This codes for CASSPGLAGRNTGELFF.

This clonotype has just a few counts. The CDR3 sequence: CASSLVGLGANEQFF. CDR3 bases: TGCGCCAGCAGCTTGGTGGGACTAGGGGCCAATGAGCAGTTCTTC. This chain links TRBV5-1 with TRBJ2-1, with 8 bases aligning to TRBD2. V gave up 0 bases and J gave up 6 bases; unmatched junction bases: 5. Germline values: CDR1 SGHRS, CDR2 YFSETQ. The CDR3 runs to 15 residues.

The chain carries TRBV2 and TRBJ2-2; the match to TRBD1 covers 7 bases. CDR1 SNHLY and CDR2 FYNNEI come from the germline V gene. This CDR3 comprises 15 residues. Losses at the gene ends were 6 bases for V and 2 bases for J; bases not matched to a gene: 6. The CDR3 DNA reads TGTGCCAGCAGGAAGACAGGGATTAACACCGGGGAGCTGTTTTTT. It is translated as CASRKTGINTGELFF.

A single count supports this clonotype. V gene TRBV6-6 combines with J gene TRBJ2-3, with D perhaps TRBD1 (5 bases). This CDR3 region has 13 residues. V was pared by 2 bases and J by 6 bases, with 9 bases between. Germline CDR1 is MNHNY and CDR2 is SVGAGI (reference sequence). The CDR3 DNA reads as TGTGCCAGCAGTTACCGACAGCCCGATACGCAGTATTTT. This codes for CASSYRQPDTQYF.

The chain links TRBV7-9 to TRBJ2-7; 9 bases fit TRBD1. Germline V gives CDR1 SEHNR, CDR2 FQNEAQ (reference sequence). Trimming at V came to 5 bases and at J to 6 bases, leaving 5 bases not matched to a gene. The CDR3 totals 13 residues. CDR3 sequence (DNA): TGTGCCAGCAGCCAAATACAGGGGGCCGAGCAGTACTTC. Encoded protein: CASSQIQGAEQYF.

The CDR3 protein is CAGLRTNTGELFF. In DNA, the CDR3 is TGTGCCGGATTGAGAACGAACACCGGGGAGCTGTTTTTT. V is TRBV28 and J is TRBJ2-2; D gene ambiguous. The V gene's germline CDR1 is MDHEN and CDR2 SYDVKM. CDR3 length: 13 residues. Trimming stripped 11 bases from V and 0 bases from J, with 10 bases between.

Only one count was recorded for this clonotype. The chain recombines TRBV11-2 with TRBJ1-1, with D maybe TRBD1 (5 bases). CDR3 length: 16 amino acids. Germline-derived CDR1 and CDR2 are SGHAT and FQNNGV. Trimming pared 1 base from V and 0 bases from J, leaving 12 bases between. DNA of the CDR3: TGTGCCAGCAGCTTAGTGAGGGGCCGTTTGAACACTGAAGCTTTCTTT. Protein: CASSLVRGRLNTEAFF.

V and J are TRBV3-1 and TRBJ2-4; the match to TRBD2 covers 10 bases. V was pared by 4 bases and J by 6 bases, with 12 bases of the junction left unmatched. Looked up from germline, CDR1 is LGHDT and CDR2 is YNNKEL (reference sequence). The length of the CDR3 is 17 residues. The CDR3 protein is CASSPEYGTSVSNIQYF. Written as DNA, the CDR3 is TGTGCCAGCAGCCCCGAATACGGGACTAGCGTCTCAAACATTCAGTACTTC.

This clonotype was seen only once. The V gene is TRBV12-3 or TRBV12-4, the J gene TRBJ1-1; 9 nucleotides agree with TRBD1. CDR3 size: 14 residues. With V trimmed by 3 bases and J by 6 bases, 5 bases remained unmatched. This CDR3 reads CASSLDRGRAEAFF. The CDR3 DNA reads TGTGCCAGCAGTTTGGACAGGGGTAGGGCTGAAGCTTTCTTT.

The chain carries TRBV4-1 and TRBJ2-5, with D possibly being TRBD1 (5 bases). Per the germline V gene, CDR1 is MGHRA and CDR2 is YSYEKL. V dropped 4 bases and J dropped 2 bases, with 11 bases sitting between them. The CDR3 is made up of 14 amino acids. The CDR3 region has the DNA TGCGCCAGCAGCCCCCGGACATCTCAAGAGACCCAGTACTTC. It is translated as CASSPRTSQETQYF.

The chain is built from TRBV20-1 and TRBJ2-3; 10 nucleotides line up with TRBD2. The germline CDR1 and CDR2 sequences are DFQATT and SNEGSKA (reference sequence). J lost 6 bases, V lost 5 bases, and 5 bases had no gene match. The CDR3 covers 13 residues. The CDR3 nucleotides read TGCAGTGCTGAGCGGGGGGGCAGGGATACGCAGTATTTT. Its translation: CSAERGGRDTQYF.

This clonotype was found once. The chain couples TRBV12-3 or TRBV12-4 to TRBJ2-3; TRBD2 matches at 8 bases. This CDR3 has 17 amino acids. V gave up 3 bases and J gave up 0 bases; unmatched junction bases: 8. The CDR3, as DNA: TGTGCCAGCAGTTTTGTCCTTTCTAGCGGGAGCACAGATACGCAGTATTTT. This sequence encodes CASSFVLSSGSTDTQYF.

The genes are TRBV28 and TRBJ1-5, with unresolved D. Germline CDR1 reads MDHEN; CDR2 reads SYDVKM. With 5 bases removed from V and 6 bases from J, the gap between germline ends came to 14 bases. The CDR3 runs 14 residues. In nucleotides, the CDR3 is TGTGCCAGCAGTCTCCCCCCGGAGCCTCAGCCCCAGCATTTT. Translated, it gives CASSLPPEPQPQHF. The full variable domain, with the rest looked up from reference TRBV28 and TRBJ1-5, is DVKVTQSSRYLVKRTGEKVFLECVQDMDHENMFWYRQDPGLGLRLIYFSYDVKMKEKGDIPEGYSVSREKKERFSLILESASTNQTSMYLCASSLPPEPQPQHFGDGTRLSIL.

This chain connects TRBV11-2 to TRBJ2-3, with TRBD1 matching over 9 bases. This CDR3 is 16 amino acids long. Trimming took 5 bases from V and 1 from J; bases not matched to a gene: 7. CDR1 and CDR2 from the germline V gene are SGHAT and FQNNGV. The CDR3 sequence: CASSNNRGQRTDTQYF. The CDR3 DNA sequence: TGTGCCAGCAGCAATAACAGGGGGCAACGCACAGATACGCAGTATTTT.

CDR3: CASSKDRGIFVGYF. The CDR3 nucleotides read TGTGCCAGCAGTAAGGACAGGGGGATATTCGTTGGGTACTTC. The V and J genes are TRBV2 and TRBJ2-7; 10 bases align to TRBD1. CDR1 SNHLY and CDR2 FYNNEI come from the germline V gene. Losses at the gene ends were 5 bases for V and 12 bases for J; bases not matched to a gene: 13. The length of the CDR3 is 14 residues.

CDR3 residues: CASSIWGREAAETQYF. The CDR3, as DNA: TGTGCCAGTAGTATTTGGGGGCGGGAGGCCGCAGAGACCCAGTACTTC. The rearrangement joins TRBV19 to TRBJ2-5; 8 bases are shared with TRBD2. The CDR3 sequence is 16 residues long. Losses at the gene ends were 3 bases for V and 4 bases for J; bases not matched to a gene: 10. Looked up from germline, CDR1 is LNHDA and CDR2 is SQIVND (reference sequence).

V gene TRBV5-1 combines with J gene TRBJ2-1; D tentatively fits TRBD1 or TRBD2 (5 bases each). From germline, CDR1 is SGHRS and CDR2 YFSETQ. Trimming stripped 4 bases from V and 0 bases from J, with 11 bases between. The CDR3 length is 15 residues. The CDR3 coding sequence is TGCGCCAGCAGCGGGACGGATAGCTCCTACAATGAGCAGTTCTTC. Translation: CASSGTDSSYNEQFF.

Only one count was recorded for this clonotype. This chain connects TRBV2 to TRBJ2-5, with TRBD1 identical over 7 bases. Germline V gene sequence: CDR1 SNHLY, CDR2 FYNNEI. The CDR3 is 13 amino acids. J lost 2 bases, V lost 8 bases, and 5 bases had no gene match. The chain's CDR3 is CASCRGQQETQYF. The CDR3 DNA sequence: TGTGCCAGCTGCCGGGGACAGCAAGAGACCCAGTACTTC. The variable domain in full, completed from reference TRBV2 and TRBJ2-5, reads EPEVTQTPSHQVTQMGQEVILRCVPISNHLYFYWYRQILGQKVEFLVSFYNNEISEKSEIFDDQFSVERPDGSNFTLKIRSTKLEDSAMYFCASCRGQQETQYFGPGTRLLVL.

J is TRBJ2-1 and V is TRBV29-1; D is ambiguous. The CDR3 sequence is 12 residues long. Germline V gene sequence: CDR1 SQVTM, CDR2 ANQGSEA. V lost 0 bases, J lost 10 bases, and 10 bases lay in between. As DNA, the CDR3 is TGCAGCGTTGAAGAGTACCGCCCCGAGCAGTTCTTC. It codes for CSVEEYRPEQFF.